This TCR beta chain was identified during a study of cytomegalovirus exposure and HLA in healthy donors. The study, taken as a whole, reports: A later analysis linked a missense variant in DCLRE1C to the trimming of TCR beta V and J genes. Over 150 TCR beta chains were listed as cytomegalovirus-associated. Being indistinguishable, some V segments were excluded, TRBV6-2 and TRBV6-3 among them.

This clone was picked up one time. Its target is not known. One end of the junction is discordant with germline, which a read error may explain. The CDR3 totals 18 residues. The germline V gene has CDR1 SGHNT and CDR2 YYREEE (reference sequence). Both 60 Vbeta primers and 13 Jbeta primers went into the PCR. Profiled with immunoSEQ multiplex PCR; TCRdb holds only in-frame clones, not every one. This sample has 100,000 to 150,000 clones, with 65% to 80% found just once. The sample taken for sequencing was PBMCs. The TCR comes from a woman aged 55-70 years in good health and CMV-seropositive. This chain joins TRBV5-4 and TRBJ2-7; 15 bases agree with TRBD2. The CDR3 nucleotides are TGTGCCAACAGCTTGGCCCCGGGACTAGCGGGAGGAACTGACGAGCAGTACTTC. As protein: CANSLAPGLAGGTDEQYF.